This T cell receptor beta chain was retrieved from a study of control samples from healthy donors and cancer patients. Libraries were prepared by immunoSEQ multiplex PCR; TCRdb keeps only in-frame clonotypes and omits some of them. The table includes some 65,000 clones, about four fifths detected once. This clone was seen just once. V lost 5 bases and J 4 bases, leaving 17 bases between the germline ends. The CDR3 totals 15 residues. Germline V gene data show CDR1 as LNHDA and CDR2 as SQIVND (reference sequence). The rearrangement uses TRBV19 and TRBJ1-1; D remains unclear. The specimen sequenced was PBMCs. The TCR originated in a woman in her fifties or sixties with lung cancer. CDR3 sequence: CASSPVNGGGTEAFF. In DNA form, the CDR3 reads TGTGCCAGTAGTCCCGTGAATGGCGGAGGCACTGAAGCTTTCTTT.